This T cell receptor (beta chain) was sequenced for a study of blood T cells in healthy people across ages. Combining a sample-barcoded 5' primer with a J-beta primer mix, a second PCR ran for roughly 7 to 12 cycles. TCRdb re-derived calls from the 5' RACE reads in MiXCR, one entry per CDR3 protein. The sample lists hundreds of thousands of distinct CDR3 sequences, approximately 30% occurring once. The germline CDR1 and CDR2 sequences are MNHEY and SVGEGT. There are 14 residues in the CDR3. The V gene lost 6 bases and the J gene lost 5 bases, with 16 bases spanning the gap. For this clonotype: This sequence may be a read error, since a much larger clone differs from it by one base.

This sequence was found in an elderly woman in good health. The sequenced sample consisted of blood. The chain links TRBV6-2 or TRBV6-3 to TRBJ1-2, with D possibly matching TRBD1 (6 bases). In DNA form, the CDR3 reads TGTGCCAGCAGCGCTACCGGACAGACTTATGGCTACACCTTC. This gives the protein CASSATGQTYGYTF.